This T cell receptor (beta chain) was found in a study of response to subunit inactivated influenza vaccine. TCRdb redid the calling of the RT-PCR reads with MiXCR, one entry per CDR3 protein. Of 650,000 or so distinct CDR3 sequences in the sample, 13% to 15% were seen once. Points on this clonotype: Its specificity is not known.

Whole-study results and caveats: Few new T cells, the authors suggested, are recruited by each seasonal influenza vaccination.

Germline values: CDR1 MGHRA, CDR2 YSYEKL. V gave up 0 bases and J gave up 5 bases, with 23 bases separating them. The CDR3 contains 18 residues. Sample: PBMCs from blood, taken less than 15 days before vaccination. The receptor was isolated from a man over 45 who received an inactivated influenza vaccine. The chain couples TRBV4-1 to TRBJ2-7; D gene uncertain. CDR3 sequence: CASSQDNIRGDLRNEQYF. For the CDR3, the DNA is TGCGCCAGCAGCCAAGATAACATAAGAGGTGACCTTCGGAACGAGCAGTACTTC.